Listed below are T cell receptor beta chains from one sample, sequenced in a study of naive and memory T cell subsets. Each CDR3 protein gets one entry after TCRdb re-called the UMI-ligation and nested PCR reads with MiXCR. The repertoire includes over 75,000 distinct CDR3 sequences, about an eighth of them detected once, and approximately 0.93% sits in the top ten. Sequencing was done on a sample of central memory CD4+ T cells from blood. All receptors derive from a human donor in good health. The CDR3 runs from the conserved cysteine through the conserved F or W. A D gene is named only where the DNA matches it firmly. Size is stated for part of the rows, as once, few or many counts, or as a class when the clone is expanded.

size	V	J	D	CDR3	DNA
many	TRBV28	TRBJ2-7	.	CASCRDIYYEQYF	TGTGCCAGCTGCAGGGACATCTACTACGAGCAGTACTTC
few	TRBV30	TRBJ2-3	.	CAWTLGVDFTDTQYF	TGTGCCTGGACTCTGGGAGTGGACTTCACAGATACGCAGTATTTT
.	TRBV7-8	TRBJ2-5	.	CASTTGWGQETQYF	TGTGCCAGCACCACAGGGTGGGGTCAAGAGACCCAGTACTTC
many	TRBV5-4	TRBJ2-3	TRBD1	CASSLEGASTDTQYF	TGTGCCAGCAGCTTAGAGGGGGCTAGCACAGATACGCAGTATTTT
.	TRBV27	TRBJ2-1	.	CASMGQGMGNEQFF	TGTGCCTCTATGGGGCAGGGGATGGGAAATGAGCAGTTCTTC
many	TRBV6-1	TRBJ1-1	TRBD1	CASSRGGQGLPEAFF	TGTGCCAGCAGTCGCGGGGGACAGGGTCTACCTGAAGCTTTCTTT
few	TRBV6-6	TRBJ2-3	.	CASKPSTDTQYF	TGTGCCAGCAAGCCTAGCACAGATACGCAGTATTTT
many	TRBV7-6	TRBJ2-1	TRBD2	CASSSLGLAGQFF	TGTGCCAGCAGCTCTCTAGGACTAGCGGGGCAGTTCTTC
.	TRBV28	TRBJ1-5	.	CASSPSMRQPQHF	TGTGCCAGCAGTCCTTCAATGCGGCAGCCCCAGCATTTT
few	TRBV7-2	TRBJ2-7	.	CASSLVRGLNYEQYF	TGTGCCAGCAGCTTAGTCCGAGGACTAAACTACGAGCAGTACTTC
.	TRBV20-1	TRBJ2-6	.	CSAASSSGANVLTF	TGCAGTGCTGCCTCAAGCTCTGGGGCCAACGTCCTGACTTTC
many	TRBV20-1	TRBJ1-1	.	CSAALPSGVGAFF	TGCAGTGCGGCATTGCCTTCAGGGGTAGGAGCTTTCTTT
.	TRBV18	TRBJ1-6	TRBD1	CASSPNRGDSPLHF	TGTGCCAGCTCTCCCAACAGGGGGGATTCACCCCTCCACTTT
.	TRBV2	TRBJ1-2	.	CASSEAQAAGYTF	TGTGCCAGCAGTGAAGCCCAGGCGGCTGGCTACACCTTC
few	TRBV28	TRBJ1-2	.	CAGAGYYGYTF	TGTGCCGGGGCCGGTTACTATGGCTACACCTTC
few	TRBV28	TRBJ2-2	TRBD2	CASWEGTNTGELFF	TGTGCCTCCTGGGAGGGAACGAACACCGGGGAGCTGTTTTTT
many	TRBV28	TRBJ2-7	.	CASSQQGYEQYF	TGTGCCAGCAGCCAACAGGGCTACGAGCAGTACTTC
few	TRBV18	TRBJ2-3	.	CASSPIVQGGTDTQYF	TGTGCCAGCTCACCAATTGTACAGGGAGGCACAGATACGCAGTATTTT
many	TRBV4-1	TRBJ2-5	.	CASSQERDTQETQYF	TGCGCCAGCAGCCAAGAACGGGACACCCAAGAGACCCAGTACTTC
few	TRBV28	TRBJ1-2	.	CASSSPPDTSYGYTF	TGTGCCAGCAGTTCACCACCAGATACTTCGTATGGCTACACCTTC
many	TRBV29-1	TRBJ2-2	TRBD2	CSGGTSGNTGELFF	TGCAGCGGCGGGACTAGCGGAAACACCGGGGAGCTGTTTTTT
few	TRBV27	TRBJ2-3	TRBD1	CASRRTGQYTDTQYF	TGTGCCAGCAGACGAACGGGACAGTACACAGATACGCAGTATTTT
.	TRBV7-8	TRBJ2-1	.	CASRSRWASDNEQFF	TGTGCCAGCAGGTCCCGCTGGGCTAGCGACAATGAGCAGTTCTTC
few	TRBV10-3	TRBJ1-3	.	CAISEGGSSGNTIYF	TGTGCCATCAGCGAGGGGGGGAGCTCTGGAAACACCATATATTTT
many	TRBV10-1	TRBJ1-1	.	CASRGGQNEAFF	TGCGCCAGCAGGGGTGGACAGAATGAAGCTTTCTTT
.	TRBV29-1	TRBJ2-1	TRBD2	CSVGGGTSDKGRGEQFF	TGCAGCGTTGGGGGGGGGACTAGCGATAAGGGGAGGGGAGAGCAGTTCTTC
few	TRBV27	TRBJ1-1	.	CASSFPGGTEAFF	TGTGCCAGCAGTTTTCCGGGGGGCACTGAAGCTTTCTTT
.	TRBV24-1	TRBJ2-3	TRBD2	CATSGRLARTDTQYF	TGTGCCACCAGTGGACGACTAGCTCGCACAGATACGCAGTATTTT
few	TRBV27	TRBJ1-6	TRBD1	CASSLTGRPLHF	TGTGCCAGCAGTTTGACAGGGCGTCCCCTCCACTTT
few	TRBV10-3	TRBJ2-3	.	CAIRLDTDTQYF	TGTGCCATCCGTCTGGACACAGATACGCAGTATTTT
.	TRBV2	TRBJ2-3	TRBD2	CASRAGTSADTQYF	TGTGCCAGCAGGGCCGGGACTAGTGCAGATACGCAGTATTTT
.	TRBV29-1	TRBJ1-2	.	CSVPTSTNYGYTF	TGCAGCGTTCCGACATCGACTAACTATGGCTACACCTTC
.	TRBV20-1	TRBJ2-7	TRBD2	CSSSGPSHEQYF	TGCAGTTCTAGCGGACCTTCCCACGAGCAGTACTTC
.	TRBV25-1	TRBJ1-2	.	CASSEGGWGYTF	TGTGCCAGCAGTGAGGGGGGATGGGGCTACACCTTC
few	TRBV3-1	TRBJ2-7	.	CASSQGWSPDYEQYF	TGTGCCAGCAGCCAAGGCTGGAGTCCAGACTACGAGCAGTACTTC
.	TRBV28	TRBJ2-5	TRBD2	CASSGPGLGEETQYF	TGTGCCAGCAGTGGACCGGGACTAGGCGAGGAGACCCAGTACTTC
few	TRBV15	TRBJ1-6	.	CATSLRNSPLHF	TGTGCCACCAGCTTGCGAAATTCACCCCTCCACTTT
many	TRBV14	TRBJ2-5	TRBD1	CASSRWTGGIQETQYF	TGTGCCAGCAGCCGCTGGACAGGGGGCATTCAAGAGACCCAGTACTTC
many	TRBV18	TRBJ1-3	TRBD1	CASSLGQGTGNTIYF	TGTGCCAGCTCACTCGGACAGGGAACTGGAAACACCATATATTTT
.	TRBV7-8	TRBJ1-4	.	CASSLAWSEKLFF	TGTGCCAGCAGCTTAGCGTGGAGTGAAAAACTGTTTTTT
few	TRBV20-1	TRBJ2-3	.	CSARENYDTQYF	TGCAGTGCTAGGGAAAACTACGATACGCAGTATTTT
few	TRBV20-1	TRBJ2-4	TRBD2	CSASSGRNNKNIQYF	TGCAGTGCTAGTAGCGGGAGAAACAATAAAAACATTCAGTACTTC
once	TRBV7-2	TRBJ1-2	.	CASSLRQHYGYTF	TGTGCCAGCAGCTTACGACAGCACTATGGCTACACCTTC
few	TRBV12-3/TRBV12-4	TRBJ1-6	.	CASNPQGYNSPLHF	TGTGCCAGCAACCCCCAGGGCTATAATTCACCCCTCCACTTT
few	TRBV14	TRBJ2-7	.	CASSRRGRGNDEQYF	TGTGCCAGCAGCCGAAGGGGGAGAGGAAACGACGAGCAGTACTTC
few	TRBV27	TRBJ1-1	.	CASSSLPARNTEAFF	TGTGCCAGCAGTTCACTCCCGGCAAGGAACACTGAAGCTTTCTTT
few	TRBV29-1	TRBJ1-2	.	CSVEDRAQGYGYTF	TGCAGCGTTGAGGATCGGGCGCAGGGCTATGGCTACACCTTC
.	TRBV12-3/TRBV12-4	TRBJ1-5	TRBD1	CASRIGQGGHQPQHF	TGTGCCAGCAGGATCGGACAGGGAGGACATCAGCCCCAGCATTTT
many	TRBV4-1	TRBJ2-3	TRBD1	CASSQNGQGTDTQYF	TGCGCCAGCAGCCAAAATGGACAGGGGACAGATACGCAGTATTTT
few	TRBV15	TRBJ2-1	.	CATSRGGVQGDEQFF	TGTGCCACCAGCAGAGGCGGGGTTCAGGGTGATGAGCAGTTCTTC
many	TRBV5-4	TRBJ2-3	.	CASSSRVSTDTQYF	TGTGCCAGCAGCTCGAGGGTCTCCACAGATACGCAGTATTTT
few	TRBV6-2/TRBV6-3	TRBJ1-6	.	CASSTAGTGYNSPLHF	TGTGCCAGCAGTACCGCCGGGACCGGCTATAATTCACCCCTCCACTTT
few	TRBV25-1	TRBJ2-2	.	CASSDRGNTGELFF	TGTGCCAGCAGTGACAGGGGAAACACCGGGGAGCTGTTTTTT
once	TRBV5-5	TRBJ1-4	.	CASSLVPRNGGANEKLFF	TGTGCCAGCAGCTTGGTACCCAGGAACGGGGGGGCTAATGAAAAACTGTTTTTT
few	TRBV12-3/TRBV12-4	TRBJ1-2	.	CASRKNRGNYGYTF	TGTGCCAGCAGGAAAAACCGGGGTAACTATGGCTACACCTTC
.	TRBV7-6	TRBJ2-5	.	CASSPGTTQRGAQYF	TGTGCCAGCAGCCCGGGAACGACGCAGCGAGGGGCCCAGTACTTC